This is a list of T cell receptor beta chains from one sample in a study of blood T cell repertoires in COVID-19. The protocol was immunoSEQ multiplex PCR, while the TCRdb copy is restricted to in-frame clones and leaves out a portion. Counted here are tens of thousands of clones, approximately 92% occurring once; the ten biggest clones make up roughly 5%. The sequenced material came from peripheral blood. These receptors originate from a man in his sixties with active COVID-19. CDR3s include the opening cysteine and the closing phenylalanine or tryptophan. D genes are given only for firm matches. Not all rows give a size; the values are once, few, many and, for expanded clones, a class.

size	D	V	J	DNA	CDR3
.	.	TRBV28	TRBJ2-7	TGTGCCAGCATAACGGTAGGCAGGGTACACGAGCAGTACTTC	CASITVGRVHEQYF
.	.	TRBV7-3	TRBJ2-3	TGTGCCAGCAGCTTAAGCTTAGCGATAGCAGATACGCAGTATTTT	CASSLSLAIADTQYF
.	.	TRBV6-5	TRBJ1-2	TGTGCCAGCAGTTACTACGCAGGGCGGGGGAGTGGCTACACCTTC	CASSYYAGRGSGYTF
.	TRBD2	TRBV15	TRBJ2-2	TGTGCCACCAGCAGCGGGGGGAGCGGGGAGCTGTTTTTT	CATSSGGSGELFF
few	TRBD1	TRBV5-4	TRBJ2-1	TGTGCCAGCAGCTTGGCCGCGACAGGGGGCAGGGAGCAGTTCTTC	CASSLAATGGREQFF
once	.	TRBV7-6	TRBJ2-5	TGTGCCAGCAGCTTATCTATGTTCGAGACCCAGTACTTC	CASSLSMFETQYF
.	.	TRBV27	TRBJ2-6	TGTGCCAGCAGCAGGGTCGGTGGGGCCAACGTCCTGACTTTC	CASSRVGGANVLTF
.	.	TRBV7-2	TRBJ2-1	TGTGCCAGCAGCGATAAGGGGGAAAATGAGCAGTTCTTC	CASSDKGENEQFF
.	TRBD1	TRBV27	TRBJ1-1	TGTGCCAGCAGTTTCGGGACAGGGGCCACTGAAGCTTTCTTT	CASSFGTGATEAFF
once	.	TRBV18	TRBJ2-1	TGTGCCAGCTCCCAAACACGTACCTACAATGAGCAGTTCTTC	CASSQTRTYNEQFF
.	.	TRBV28	TRBJ2-4	TGTGCCAGCCGGGACTCCAAACAAAACATTCAGTACTTC	CASRDSKQNIQYF
.	TRBD1	TRBV5-6	TRBJ1-2	TGTGCCAGCAGCTTGGTTTTGGACAGGGGGTCAGGGGGCTACACCTTC	CASSLVLDRGSGGYTF
once	TRBD2	TRBV7-9	TRBJ2-1	TGTGCCAGCAGCTCCACCCCTAGCGGGGGTTACAATGAGCAGTTCTTC	CASSSTPSGGYNEQFF
.	.	TRBV6-2/TRBV6-3	TRBJ2-7	TGTGCCAGCAGCCCCGGACTCCGTCTTGCCTACGAGCAGTACTTC	CASSPGLRLAYEQYF
.	.	TRBV30	TRBJ2-4	TGTGCCTGGAGATACAGCGCCCTAGGGGACATTCAGTACTTC	CAWRYSALGDIQYF
.	.	TRBV6-2/TRBV6-3	TRBJ2-1	TGTGCCAGCAGTTACAGGGGGGAGGGCAATGAGCAGTTCTTC	CASSYRGEGNEQFF
few	TRBD1	TRBV9	TRBJ2-1	TGTGCCAGCAGCGTAGATGGGACAGGGGCATTCTACAATGAGCAGTTCTTC	CASSVDGTGAFYNEQFF
.	TRBD2	TRBV6-5	TRBJ2-1	TGTGCCAGCAAAGAGGGAGCGGGATTTTATAGTGAGCAGTTCTTC	CASKEGAGFYSEQFF
.	TRBD2	TRBV7-6	TRBJ2-3	TGTGCCAGCAGCTTTGTGGCGGGAGGCCCCCCAGATACGCAGTATTTT	CASSFVAGGPPDTQYF
.	.	TRBV7-9	TRBJ2-7	TGTGCCAGCAGCTTAGCGAGTGGTAAAGGGGGCTACGAGCAGTACTTC	CASSLASGKGGYEQYF
.	TRBD1	TRBV29-1	TRBJ2-5	TGCAGCGTAGCGCAGGATTTGACAGGGGTCGGCGGGGAGACCCAGTACTTC	CSVAQDLTGVGGETQYF
.	.	TRBV10-3	TRBJ1-2	TGTGCCATCAGTGACTCACGGTTGGGCTACACCTTC	CAISDSRLGYTF
once	TRBD1	TRBV27	TRBJ2-7	TGTGCCAGCAGTTCCGCGGACAGGAGATTCTACGAGCAGTACTTC	CASSSADRRFYEQYF
few	TRBD1	TRBV5-1	TRBJ1-6	TGCGCCAGCAGCTTCGCCCCTCCGGGACAGGGGCAAGATTCACCCCTCCACTTT	CASSFAPPGQGQDSPLHF
.	.	TRBV4-2	TRBJ1-4	TGTGCCAGCAGCCAAGATGGAGGGGCAACTAATGAAAAACTGTTTTTT	CASSQDGGATNEKLFF
.	TRBD1	TRBV6-6	TRBJ1-1	TGTGCCAGCAGTCTCCGGGACAGGGGGCTAACTTTCTTT	CASSLRDRGLTFF
.	TRBD2	TRBV5-1	TRBJ2-2	TGCGCCAGCAGCGTTAGCGGGAGCTCGAACACCGGGGAGCTGTTTTTT	CASSVSGSSNTGELFF
few	TRBD2	TRBV4-2	TRBJ2-7	TGTGCCAGCAGCCGAAGCGGGGGACTATCCTACGAGCAGTACTTC	CASSRSGGLSYEQYF
once	.	TRBV14	TRBJ2-3	TGTGCCAGCAGCCAACTGGGCAGGGTCGAAGCAGATACGCAGTATTTT	CASSQLGRVEADTQYF
.	.	TRBV5-1	TRBJ2-3	TGCGCCAGCAGCTTGGCGTTTTCCGGGAGCGCAGATACGCAGTATTTT	CASSLAFSGSADTQYF
.	.	TRBV5-1	TRBJ2-1	TGCGCCAGCAGCTTGGTCAAAAACTCCTACAATGAGCAGTTCTTC	CASSLVKNSYNEQFF
.	.	TRBV6-2/TRBV6-3	TRBJ2-7	TGTGCCAGCAGTTACTCGAGCTTTGAGGAGCAGTACTTC	CASSYSSFEEQYF
.	.	TRBV4-2	TRBJ2-3	TGTGCCAGCAGCCAAGAGGTCGGTCTCGCCCCAGATACGCAGTATTTT	CASSQEVGLAPDTQYF
.	TRBD2	TRBV6-2/TRBV6-3	TRBJ2-2	TGTGCCAGCAGTTACAGCCCGGGAGGCACCGGGGAGCTGTTTTTT	CASSYSPGGTGELFF
.	TRBD2	TRBV19	TRBJ2-3	TGTGCCAGTAGTAAACCCGGGACTAGATACACAGATACGCAGTATTTT	CASSKPGTRYTDTQYF
.	.	TRBV5-6	TRBJ2-3	TGTGCCAGCAGCTTCACAGGGTCCACAGATACGCAGTATTTT	CASSFTGSTDTQYF
.	.	TRBV6-5	TRBJ2-1	TGTGCCAGCACCGCCTCTGCGGCCTACAATGAGCAGTTCTTC	CASTASAAYNEQFF
.	.	TRBV3-1/TRBV3-2	TRBJ2-1	TGTGCCAGCAGCCAAGATGCGGGGGAGCAGTTCTTC	CASSQDAGEQFF
.	.	TRBV19	TRBJ2-7	TGTGCCAGTAGCAACCCTCAGGGTTTGCACCACGAGCAGTACTTC	CASSNPQGLHHEQYF
few	TRBD1	TRBV9	TRBJ1-6	TGTGCCAGCAGACAGGGGGCTGAGAATTCACCCCTCCACTTT	CASRQGAENSPLHF
.	.	TRBV4-2	TRBJ2-1	TGTGCCAGCAGCCAAGGGTCAAGCATCCCCTACAATGAGCAGTTCTTC	CASSQGSSIPYNEQFF
.	.	TRBV5-1	TRBJ1-1	TGCGCCAGCAGCTTGTTCGGACAGCAGAACACTGAAGCTTTCTTT	CASSLFGQQNTEAFF
.	TRBD1	TRBV6-5	TRBJ1-2	TGTGCCAGCCGGGGGGCCGGTCAGGGGGCGCAGGGCTACACCTTC	CASRGAGQGAQGYTF
.	TRBD1	TRBV30	TRBJ2-7	TGTGCCTGGAGTGTTAGCCGACAGGGAGCCTACGAGCAGTACTTC	CAWSVSRQGAYEQYF
.	TRBD2	TRBV28	TRBJ2-5	TGTGCCAGCAGTACAGCTAGCGGGAGGCCCGGGATCCAAGAGACCCAGTACTTC	CASSTASGRPGIQETQYF
few	.	TRBV6-5	TRBJ2-5	TGTGCCAGCGGGTCCTGGGCCCAAGAGACCCAGTACTTC	CASGSWAQETQYF
.	.	TRBV30	TRBJ2-3	TGTGCCTGGAGCGGGACACTAACTAGCACAGATACGCAGTATTTT	CAWSGTLTSTDTQYF
.	.	TRBV4-3	TRBJ2-1	TGCGCCAGCAGCCACAGGCGTGATGAGCAGTTCTTC	CASSHRRDEQFF
.	TRBD2	TRBV27	TRBJ2-5	TGTGCCAGCAGTCCCCGGGCTAGCGGCCCCCAAGAGACCCAGTACTTC	CASSPRASGPQETQYF
once	.	TRBV7-2	TRBJ2-7	TGTGCCAGCAGCCTTGGCGGGACCTCCTCCTACGAGCAGTACTTC	CASSLGGTSSYEQYF
.	.	TRBV6-5	TRBJ2-7	TGTGCCAGCAGGGGCGGGGCCGCTACATCCTACGAGCAGTACTTC	CASRGGAATSYEQYF
.	.	TRBV3-1/TRBV3-2	TRBJ2-1	TGTGCCAGCAGCGCGATAGCGTCTGGATACAATGAGCAGTTCTTC	CASSAIASGYNEQFF
.	TRBD2	TRBV4-3	TRBJ2-3	TGCGCCAGCAGCCAAGGTCTGGGACTAGCGGGGGATACGCAGTATTTT	CASSQGLGLAGDTQYF
.	TRBD2	TRBV10-2	TRBJ2-1	TGCGCCAGCAGCCGAACTAGCGCCGAGTACAATGAGCAGTTCTTC	CASSRTSAEYNEQFF
once	TRBD1	TRBV5-8	TRBJ2-1	TGTGCCAGCAGCCCTCGGGACAGGGGGTACAATGAGCAGTTCTTC	CASSPRDRGYNEQFF